The 25 T cell receptor beta chains presented below share a single source sample, sequenced in a study of shared clonotypes between healthy human individuals. Naive CD8 cells, CD45RO-negative and positively selected for CCR7, excluded terminally differentiated effector memory CD45RA+ cells. Generated by immunoSEQ multiplex PCR, the TCRdb table keeps only in-frame clones and is missing some. The data show about 600,000 clones, with more than 95% seen just once and around 0.3% held by the top ten. The sequenced material came from naive CD8+ T cells sorted from blood. These receptors were collected from a man younger than 40 in good health.

The chain couples TRBV7-2 to TRBJ2-2, with TRBD1 identical over 7 bases. CDR3 length: 17 residues. Looked up from germline, CDR1 is SGHTA and CDR2 is FQGNSA. V gave up 5 bases and J gave up 2 bases; unmatched junction bases: 11. DNA of the CDR3: TGTGCCAGCAGCCCACACACGGGACAGCGAAACACCGGGGAGCTGTTTTTT. Protein product: CASSPHTGQRNTGELFF. Full variable domain (missing parts from reference TRBV7-2 and TRBJ2-2): GAGVSQSPSNKVTEKGKDVELRCDPISGHTALYWYRQSLGQGLEFLIYFQGNSAPDKSGLPSDRFSAERTGGSVSTLTIQRTQQEDSAVYLCASSPHTGQRNTGELFFGEGSRLTVL.

The V and J genes are TRBV19 and TRBJ1-5; the D gene is possibly TRBD1 (6 bases). Trimming took 0 bases from V and 5 from J, leaving 20 bases between them. Germline CDR1 LNHDA, CDR2 SQIVND (reference sequence). The CDR3 totals 18 residues. CDR3 in DNA: TGTGCCAGTAGTATAGATCCAGGGGCCCCCGACGCCGATCAGCCCCAGCATTTT. This translates into CASSIDPGAPDADQPQHF.

A single count supports this clone. V usage is TRBV7-9 and J usage is TRBJ2-1, with 11 positions matching TRBD2. V was clipped by 11 bases and J by 5 bases; unmatched bases: 14. There are 16 residues in the CDR3. CDR1 and CDR2 (germline): SEHNR, FQNEAQ (reference sequence). CDR3 nucleotides: TGTGCCGCAGCCAGGTCCGGGACTAGCGGTAACAATGAGCAGTTCTTC. Its translation: CAAARSGTSGNNEQFF.

This clone appeared a few times. This chain joins TRBV6-1 and TRBJ1-5; a weak D match, TRBD1 (5 bases). Trimming pared 1 base from V and 15 bases from J, leaving 16 bases between. Germline CDR1 MNHNS, CDR2 SASEGT. The CDR3 is made up of 13 amino acids. Here the CDR3 reads CASSEEGRRGSHF. The CDR3 DNA sequence: TGTGCCAGCAGTGAAGAGGGGAGGCGGGGCTCGCATTTT.

The chain carries TRBV7-2 and TRBJ2-7, with 8 nucleotides matching TRBD2. J gave up 4 bases and V 2 bases, and 10 bases lay outside the gene matches. The CDR3 totals 16 residues. Germline V CDR1 and CDR2: SGHTA, FQGNSA. In DNA, the CDR3 is TGTGCCAGCAGCTTATTGCCCAGCGGGAGTTTATACGAGCAGTACTTC. Amino acids: CASSLLPSGSLYEQYF.

The V call is TRBV27, the J call TRBJ2-3, with 10 bases identical to TRBD2. Germline CDR1 reads MNHEY; CDR2 reads SMNVEV (reference sequence). The J segment lost 1 base and the V segment lost 2 bases, leaving 3 bases of the junction unmatched. This CDR3 has 16 amino acids. This CDR3 is CASSLKREGGTDTQYF. The CDR3 bases are TGTGCCAGCAGTTTAAAGCGGGAGGGAGGCACAGATACGCAGTATTTT.

CDR3: CASSTGWETQYF. The CDR3 DNA reads as TGTGCCAGCAGCACGGGATGGGAGACCCAGTACTTC. V and J are TRBV7-8 and TRBJ2-5; the D gene is possibly TRBD2 (5 bases). The CDR3 totals 12 residues. The V gene's germline CDR1 is SGHVS and CDR2 FQNEAQ. V was pared by 5 bases and J by 5 bases, with 9 bases between.

The chain combines TRBV5-5 with TRBJ1-3; D call uncertain. The CDR3 covers 14 residues. Germline V gene lookup returns CDR1 SGHKS and CDR2 YYEKEE (reference sequence). V shed 2 bases and J shed 1 base, with 7 bases lying between them. DNA of the CDR3: TGTGCCAGCAGCTTACCTGAGTCTGGAAACACCATATATTTT. Protein product: CASSLPESGNTIYF.

The chain has TRBV9 and TRBJ1-1; D is undetermined. Germline V gene data show CDR1 as SGDLS and CDR2 as YYNGEE. This CDR3 comprises 15 residues. V shed 3 bases and J shed 11 bases, with 23 bases lying between them. In DNA form, the CDR3 reads TGTGCCAGCAGCGCGTCGGGCCTCCCCGATCCGAAGGCTTTCTTT. This codes for CASSASGLPDPKAFF.

This rearrangement joins TRBV11-3 to TRBJ2-1; 9 bases agree with TRBD1. Trimming at V came to 4 bases and at J to 7 bases, leaving 2 bases not matched to a gene. Germline V gives CDR1 SGHNT, CDR2 YENEEA. There are 13 residues in the CDR3. CDR3 loop: CASSSGTGNEQFF. The DNA for the CDR3 is TGTGCCAGCAGCTCCGGGACAGGGAATGAGCAGTTCTTC.

The chain carries TRBV4-3 and TRBJ1-1, with no clear D. Trimming left V 1 base short and J 7 bases short, with 4 bases between. CDR3 length: 11 residues. Germline-derived CDR1 and CDR2 are LGHNA and YSLEER. DNA of the CDR3: TGCGCCAGCAGCCAAGGGGGTGAAGCTTTCTTT. It specifies CASSQGGEAFF.

The rearrangement uses TRBV5-1 and TRBJ2-7, with 9 positions matching TRBD1. The CDR3 runs to 15 residues. After removal of 4 bases from V and 6 bases from J, the junction contained 11 bases not matched to a gene. Germline assignment: CDR1 SGHRS and CDR2 YFSETQ. For the CDR3, the DNA is TGCGCCAGCAGCGGACCCGGGACAGGGAAAGGCGAGCAGTACTTC. It encodes CASSGPGTGKGEQYF.

The chain combines TRBV7-6 with TRBJ2-4; D perhaps matches TRBD2 (6 bases). The ends were cut back, 2 bases at V and 5 bases at J, with 22 bases in the middle. This CDR3 has 18 amino acids. The V gene's germline CDR1 is SGHVS and CDR2 FNYEAQ. For the CDR3, the DNA is TGTGCCAGCAGCTTACCCCCCGGGAGAGGTACCGCCGAAAACATTCAGTACTTC. Its translation: CASSLPPGRGTAENIQYF. Filled out from reference TRBV7-6 and TRBJ2-4, the complete variable domain reads GAGVSQSPRYKVTKRGQDVALRCDPISGHVSLYWYRQALGQGPEFLTYFNYEAQQDKSGLPNDRFSAERPEGSISTLTIQRTEQRDSAMYRCASSLPPGRGTAENIQYFGAGTRLSVL.

The CDR3 DNA sequence: TGTGCCAGCAGCTTCGGGGGCCTGGCCGGGGAGCTGTTTTTT. This translates into CASSFGGLAGELFF. The chain couples TRBV7-6 to TRBJ2-2, with D perhaps assigned TRBD1 or TRBD2 (6 bases each). The CDR3 contains 14 residues. V shed 3 bases and J shed 6 bases, with 11 bases lying between them. Germline assignment: CDR1 SGHVS and CDR2 FNYEAQ.

The CDR3 is CASSLRGGLIYGYTF. For the CDR3, the DNA is TGTGCCAGCAGCCTAAGAGGCGGCCTAATCTATGGCTACACCTTC. The chain uses TRBV7-8 and TRBJ1-2; unclear D gene. Germline V lookup: CDR1 SGHVS, CDR2 FQNEAQ. Trimming took 5 bases from V and 4 from J, leaving 17 bases between them. This CDR3 spans 15 amino acids. Looking up the rest from reference TRBV7-8 and TRBJ1-2 gives the full variable domain: GAGVSQSPRYKVAKRGQDVALRCDPISGHVSLFWYQQALGQGPEFLTYFQNEAQLDKSGLPSDRFFAERPEGSVSTLKIQRTQQEDSAVYLCASSLRGGLIYGYTFGSGTRLTVV.

The rearrangement uses TRBV10-3 and TRBJ1-1, with D hard to call. The germline V gene encodes CDR1 ENHRY and CDR2 SYGVKD. Trimming left V 5 bases short and J 2 bases short, with 9 bases between. The CDR3 is 13 amino acids. The CDR3: CAISSELNTEAFF. CDR3 coding DNA: TGTGCCATCAGTTCCGAACTCAACACTGAAGCTTTCTTT.

The chain is built from TRBV2 and TRBJ1-5; D remains ambiguous. Germline assignment: CDR1 SNHLY and CDR2 FYNNEI. Trimming cost V 7 bases and J 2 bases, with 12 bases left between them. The CDR3 is made up of 14 amino acids. The DNA of the CDR3 is TGTGCCAGCATGGGCGCGCGGGGCAATCAGCCCCAGCATTTT. It yields the protein CASMGARGNQPQHF.

The V call is TRBV11-2, the J call TRBJ2-3; D is unresolved. Germline CDR1 is SGHAT and CDR2 is FQNNGV. With 2 bases removed from V and 9 bases from J, the gap between germline ends came to 12 bases. CDR3 length equals 13 residues. The CDR3 protein is CASSLILEGTQYF. The CDR3 DNA reads TGTGCCAGCAGCTTAATTCTCGAAGGCACGCAGTATTTT.

V usage is TRBV7-4 and J usage is TRBJ2-3, with 12 bases fitting TRBD2. The CDR3 contains 17 residues. Germline V lookup: CDR1 SGHVT, CDR2 SQSDAQ. The V gene end was trimmed by 5 bases and the J gene end by 2 bases; junction bases not matched to a gene: 8. The CDR3 nucleotides read TGTGCCAGCAGCGGCGGACTAGCGGGACAGTTCACAGATACGCAGTATTTT. Amino acids: CASSGGLAGQFTDTQYF.

The chain has TRBV27 and TRBJ1-2, with a tentative D call TRBD1 (6 bases). Germline lookup yields CDR1 MNHEY and CDR2 SMNVEV (reference sequence). The CDR3 runs to 13 residues. Trimming took off 8 bases at V and 6 bases at J, with 16 bases between the two ends. The CDR3 protein is CASLGTGRDGYTF. Here the CDR3 DNA reads TGTGCCAGCCTCGGTACAGGGAGGGATGGCTACACCTTC.

V and J are TRBV27 and TRBJ2-7; D is possibly TRBD1 (5 bases). The CDR3 loop spans 14 amino acids. Trimming stripped 8 bases from V and 2 bases from J, with 16 bases between. Germline CDR1 MNHEY, CDR2 SMNVEV (reference sequence). The CDR3 nucleotides read TGTGCCAGCTCTGGGGCCCCGAATACCTACGAGCAGTACTTC. It specifies CASSGAPNTYEQYF.

This chain links TRBV11-3 with TRBJ2-1; the match to TRBD2 covers 8 bases. Germline V gene lookup returns CDR1 SGHNT and CDR2 YENEEA. Germline trimming cut 6 bases from V and 0 bases from J; bases unmatched to any gene: 10. This CDR3 region has 17 residues. The CDR3 region is CASSGLANPSSYNEQFF. The CDR3 nucleotides are TGTGCCAGCAGTGGACTAGCCAACCCTAGCTCCTACAATGAGCAGTTCTTC.

This chain connects TRBV28 to TRBJ2-1, with TRBD2 matching 9 bases. Germline assignment: CDR1 MDHEN and CDR2 SYDVKM. The junction had 14 bases not matched to a gene; V was cut back by 7 bases and J by 4 bases. The CDR3 is made up of 17 amino acids. DNA for the CDR3: TGTGCCAGCACCACCAATCCCACTAGCGGGCCGTACAATGAGCAGTTCTTC. This translates into CASTTNPTSGPYNEQFF.

The chain links TRBV10-1 to TRBJ2-3; tentatively, D is TRBD2 (6 bases). The CDR3 sequence is 16 residues long. Looked up from germline, CDR1 is WNHNN and CDR2 is SYGVQD (reference sequence). The V end lost 1 base, the J end lost 1 base, and 12 bases lay between the germline ends. CDR3 region: CASSEWGTPRTDTQYF. The CDR3 bases are TGCGCCAGCAGTGAGTGGGGGACTCCCCGCACAGATACGCAGTATTTT.

The J gene is TRBJ1-3, the V gene TRBV30; D unclear. The V gene lost 8 bases and the J gene lost 0 bases, with 14 bases spanning the gap. Germline values: CDR1 GTSNPN, CDR2 SVGIG (reference sequence). This CDR3 contains 14 residues. The CDR3 nucleotides are TGTGCCCAACGAGCCGACTACTCTGGAAACACCATATATTTT. This translates into CAQRADYSGNTIYF. The full variable domain, rest sourced from reference TRBV30 and TRBJ1-3, is SQTIHQWPATLVQPVGSPLSLECTVEGTSNPNLYWYRQAAGRGLQLLFYSVGIGQISSEVPQNLSASRPQDRQFILSSKKLLLSDSGFYLCAQRADYSGNTIYFGEGSWLTVV.